This TCR beta chain was captured in a study of neurological immune-mediated disorders. Trimming removed 7 bases from V and 2 bases from J, with 21 bases in between. CDR1 MDHEN and CDR2 SYDVKM come from the germline V gene. This CDR3 is 16 amino acids long. The time point here: longitudinal time-point 2. TCRdb processed the 5' RACE reads anew with MiXCR; each CDR3 protein has one entry. The data contain over 55,000 distinct CDR3 sequences, 8.5% to 10% of them seen just once; the ten biggest clones take up approximately 13%. Many counts were recorded for this clonotype. The sequenced sample consisted of PBMCs. This chain joins TRBV28 and TRBJ2-7; D is possibly TRBD1 or TRBD2 (7 bases each). This TCR derives from a man younger than 45 in good health. The CDR3 DNA follows: TGTGCCAGCACCCAGGGGGGGGGTGGGTCCCCCTACGAGCAGTACTTC. As protein: CASTQGGGGSPYEQYF.